The 19 T cell receptor beta chains in this list originate from one sample, sequenced in a study of post-analysis software for immune sequencing data. No antigen is known for these receptors. Unique molecular identifiers featured in each of the TCR beta cDNA libraries. MiXCR, run by TCRdb on the PCR reads, gives a single entry per CDR3 protein. The sample contains approximately 440,000 distinct CDR3 sequences, roughly 45% of which appear only once. Findings and caveats of the study: There were a handful of TRBV segments more frequent in patients than controls, and TRBV5-6, TRBV5-1 and TRBV20-1 were among them.

Input material: blood. The origin of the receptors is a girl under 18 with multiple sclerosis.

The chain carries TRBV14 and TRBJ2-7; D unclear. The CDR3 contains 13 residues. V lost 6 bases and J 2 bases, leaving 11 bases between the germline ends. Germline CDR1 and CDR2: SGHDN and FVKESK. The CDR3 reads CASSYRDPYEQYF. CDR3 bases: TGTGCCAGCAGTTACAGAGACCCCTACGAGCAGTACTTC.

The CDR3 loop reads CASRRGWGPTEAFF. The CDR3 nucleotides read TGTGCCAGCAGACGCGGGTGGGGGCCCACTGAAGCTTTCTTT. The rearrangement uses TRBV21-1 and TRBJ1-1. TRBV21-1 is a listed pseudogene. There are 14 residues in the CDR3.

The gene calls are TRBV6-5 and TRBJ2-2, with a tentative D call TRBD2 (6 bases). This CDR3 region has 15 residues. The V end lost 5 bases, the J end lost 4 bases, and 14 bases lay between the germline ends. CDR1 and CDR2 (germline): MNHEY, SVGAGI. CDR3 bases: TGTGCCAGCAGTAGGGGACTCCTGCCCACCGGGGAGCTGTTTTTT. Translated: CASSRGLLPTGELFF.

The table lists this clonotype with a few counts. The V gene is TRBV20-1, the J gene TRBJ2-1, with D hard to call. Trimming removed 0 bases at V and 5 bases at J, with 14 bases between. CDR3 length equals 15 residues. Germline V CDR1 and CDR2: DFQATT, SNEGSKA (reference sequence). CDR3 amino acids: CSARDGVAEHNEQFF. The CDR3 DNA follows: TGCAGTGCTAGAGATGGGGTAGCAGAACACAATGAGCAGTTCTTC.

This chain links TRBV29-1 with TRBJ2-3, with D tentatively TRBD2 (5 bases). This CDR3 region has 15 residues. The V gene lost 6 bases and the J gene lost 3 bases, with 19 bases spanning the gap. Per germline, CDR1 SQVTM and CDR2 ANQGSEA. CDR3 loop: CSVSGVVARTDTQYF. The CDR3, as DNA: TGCAGCGTCTCCGGCGTGGTAGCGAGAACAGATACGCAGTATTTT.

This clonotype appeared a few times. At one boundary the junction diverges from the germline segment, which might be a read error. The rearrangement joins TRBV9 to TRBJ2-6; TRBD1 matches at 7 bases. Germline V gives CDR1 SGDLS, CDR2 YYNGEE. This CDR3 has 18 residues. DNA for the CDR3: TGTGCCAGCACCGACCCCTTGGACAGGCCCCCTGGGGCCAACGTCCCGACTTTC. Residues: CASTDPLDRPPGANVPTF.

The chain joins TRBV20-1 to TRBJ2-6; no clear D. Per germline, CDR1 DFQATT and CDR2 SNEGSKA (reference sequence). The CDR3 runs to 14 residues. Trimming pared 4 bases from V and 0 bases from J, leaving 7 bases between. CDR3 sequence (DNA): TGCAGTGCTAACACGCTCTCTGGGGCCAACGTCCTGACTTTC. This sequence encodes CSANTLSGANVLTF.

This clonotype was detected only a few times. The chain joins TRBV29-1 to TRBJ2-5; D is perhaps TRBD2 (5 bases). CDR3 length: 14 residues. Trimming took off 2 bases at V and 4 bases at J, with 14 bases between the two ends. Germline values: CDR1 SQVTM, CDR2 ANQGSEA. As DNA, the CDR3 is TGCAGCGTTGAAAGGTCCTCCAGCGGAGAGACCCAGTACTTC. Amino acid sequence: CSVERSSSGETQYF. Filled out from reference TRBV29-1 and TRBJ2-5, the complete variable domain reads SAVISQKPSRDICQRGTSLTIQCQVDSQVTMMFWYRQQPGQSLTLIATANQGSEATYESGFVIDKFPISRPNLTFSTLTVSNMSPEDSSIYLCSVERSSSGETQYFGPGTRLLVL.

In this sample, this clonotype turned up a few times. The chain is built from TRBV29-1 and TRBJ2-1, with D possibly being TRBD2 (6 bases). Trimming took 1 base from V and 13 from J, leaving 11 bases between them. CDR1 and CDR2 (germline): SQVTM, ANQGSEA. The CDR3 contains 11 residues. CDR3: CSVEGLGLQFF. As DNA, the CDR3 is TGCAGCGTTGAAGGACTAGGATTACAGTTCTTC.

The CDR3 loop reads CASTGTGYGTEAFF. The CDR3 DNA reads TGTGCCAGCACGGGGACAGGGTATGGCACTGAAGCTTTCTTT. The V and J genes are TRBV6-1 and TRBJ1-1; TRBD1 matches 9 bases. CDR1 and CDR2 from the germline V gene are MNHNS and SASEGT. V dropped 7 bases and J dropped 4; count of bases not matched to a gene: 7. This CDR3 is 14 amino acids long.

In DNA, the CDR3 is TGCAGCGTTCTCCTTAGGGGAGAGAACACCGGGGAGCTGTTTTTT. Protein: CSVLLRGENTGELFF. The genes are TRBV29-1 and TRBJ2-2; D tentatively fits TRBD1 or TRBD2 (5 bases each). V was clipped by 5 bases and J by 1 base, with 14 bases between them. The CDR3 is 15 residues long. Germline loops: CDR1 SQVTM, CDR2 ANQGSEA.

A note on this clonotype: It may be a read error: a sequence one base away is much more abundant. V and J are TRBV20-1 and TRBJ2-1; the match to TRBD2 covers 11 bases. There are 16 residues in the CDR3. V shed 3 bases, J shed 11 bases, and the junction held 15 bases outside the gene matches. Germline values: CDR1 DFQATT, CDR2 SNEGSKA (reference sequence). This chain's CDR3 is CSASLSTSGSQDKQFF. The DNA for the CDR3 is TGCAGTGCTAGCCTATCAACTAGCGGGAGCCAGGATAAGCAGTTCTTC.

The chain is built from TRBV24-1 and TRBJ2-1, with D maybe TRBD1 (6 bases). This CDR3 contains 16 residues. CDR1 is KGHDR, CDR2 SFDVKD, per germline. V was pared by 3 bases and J by 2 bases, with 13 bases between. The CDR3 region is CATSDTGRGTYNEQFF. The CDR3 DNA reads TGTGCCACCAGTGATACCGGTAGGGGGACCTACAATGAGCAGTTCTTC.

At least ten counts were recorded for this clonotype. The chain combines TRBV12-3 or TRBV12-4 with TRBJ1-2, with TRBD1 matching 7 bases. V lost 5 bases, J lost 3 bases, and 9 bases stayed unmatched. The CDR3 length is 15 residues. The CDR3 sequence: CASSLRLGQHYGYTF. The CDR3 bases are TGTGCCAGCAGTCTTAGGTTGGGACAGCACTATGGCTACACCTTC.

CDR3 bases: TGTGCCAGCAGCTTTGAGACAGGGGGCCGGGAGACCCAGTACTTC. This translates into CASSFETGGRETQYF. This chain connects TRBV5-6 to TRBJ2-5; 10 bases fit TRBD1. The germline V gene has CDR1 SGHDT and CDR2 YYEEEE. CDR3 length: 15 amino acids. The trim removed 2 bases at V and 5 bases at J, leaving 6 bases unmatched.

The V gene is TRBV6-2 or TRBV6-3, the J gene TRBJ1-1; D ambiguous. V was shortened by 2 bases and J by 2 bases, with 9 bases between the two germline ends. Per germline, CDR1 MNHEY and CDR2 SVGEGT. There are 14 residues in the CDR3. CDR3 protein: CASSYPRGNTEAFF. CDR3 DNA sequence: TGTGCCAGCAGTTACCCCCGGGGTAACACTGAAGCTTTCTTT.

The chain combines TRBV27 with TRBJ2-5, with TRBD2 as a possible D gene (5 bases). TRBJ2-7 matches the DNA end more closely, so the J call is doubtful. Germline V gene data show CDR1 as MNHEY and CDR2 as SMNVEV (reference sequence). The CDR3 loop spans 13 amino acids. CDR3 residues: CASTVSRGNEQYF. In DNA form, the CDR3 reads TGTGCCAGCACCGTAAGTCGGGGAAACGAGCAGTACTTC.

The chain couples TRBV5-1 to TRBJ2-1; TRBD1 or TRBD2 may be the D gene (6 bases each). This CDR3 comprises 15 residues. Trimming left V 0 bases short and J 4 bases short, with 11 bases between. Germline V gives CDR1 SGHRS, CDR2 YFSETQ. This CDR3 reads CASSLVRGRYNEQFF. The CDR3 coding sequence is TGCGCCAGCAGCTTGGTAAGGGGGAGGTACAATGAGCAGTTCTTC.

The chain employs TRBV29-1 and TRBJ1-2; possible D gene TRBD1, 5 bases. The CDR3 contains 16 residues. Trimming took 0 bases from V and 10 from J, leaving 24 bases between them. The germline gives CDR1 SQVTM, CDR2 ANQGSEA. The CDR3 reads CSVEDPGGRGRAAYTF. Here the CDR3 DNA reads TGCAGCGTTGAAGATCCCGGGGGAAGGGGCCGAGCTGCCTACACCTTC.